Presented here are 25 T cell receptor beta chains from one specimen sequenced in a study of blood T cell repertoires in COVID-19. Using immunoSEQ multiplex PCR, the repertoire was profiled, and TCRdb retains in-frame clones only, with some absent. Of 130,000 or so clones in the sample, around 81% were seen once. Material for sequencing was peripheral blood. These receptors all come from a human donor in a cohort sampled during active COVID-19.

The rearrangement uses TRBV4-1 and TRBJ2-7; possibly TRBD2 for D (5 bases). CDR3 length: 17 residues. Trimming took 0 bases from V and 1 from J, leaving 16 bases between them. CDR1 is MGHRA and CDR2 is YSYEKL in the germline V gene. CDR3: CASSQDLGLPISYEQYF. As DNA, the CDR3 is TGCGCCAGCAGCCAAGATCTCGGACTCCCCATTTCCTACGAGCAGTACTTC.

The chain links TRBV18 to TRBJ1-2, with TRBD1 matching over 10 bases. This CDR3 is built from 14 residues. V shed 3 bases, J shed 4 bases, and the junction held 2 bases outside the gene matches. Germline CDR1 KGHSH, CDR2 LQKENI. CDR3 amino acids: CASSPGQGFYGYTF. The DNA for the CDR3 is TGTGCCAGCTCACCGGGACAGGGGTTCTATGGCTACACCTTC.

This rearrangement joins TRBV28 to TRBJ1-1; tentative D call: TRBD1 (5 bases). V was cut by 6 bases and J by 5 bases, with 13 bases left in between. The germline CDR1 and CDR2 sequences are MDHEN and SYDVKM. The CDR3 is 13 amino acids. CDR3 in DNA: TGTGCCAGCAGACCCCCCAGGGTGACTGAAGCTTTCTTT. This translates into CASRPPRVTEAFF. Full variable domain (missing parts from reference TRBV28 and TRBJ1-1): DVKVTQSSRYLVKRTGEKVFLECVQDMDHENMFWYRQDPGLGLRLIYFSYDVKMKEKGDIPEGYSVSREKKERFSLILESASTNQTSMYLCASRPPRVTEAFFGQGTRLTVV.

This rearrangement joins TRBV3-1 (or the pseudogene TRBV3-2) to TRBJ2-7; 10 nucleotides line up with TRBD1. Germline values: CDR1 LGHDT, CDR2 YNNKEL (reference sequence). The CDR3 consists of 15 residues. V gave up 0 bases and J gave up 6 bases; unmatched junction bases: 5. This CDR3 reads CASSQDPGTGVEQYF. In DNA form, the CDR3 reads TGTGCCAGCAGCCAAGATCCCGGGACAGGGGTCGAGCAGTACTTC.

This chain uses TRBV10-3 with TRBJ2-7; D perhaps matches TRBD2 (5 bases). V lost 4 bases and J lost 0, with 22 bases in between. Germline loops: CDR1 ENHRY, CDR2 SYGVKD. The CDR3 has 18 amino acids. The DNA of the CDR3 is TGTGCCATCAGTGTCACAATAGAGGGCGGATCAAGCTCCTACGAGCAGTACTTC. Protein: CAISVTIEGGSSSYEQYF.

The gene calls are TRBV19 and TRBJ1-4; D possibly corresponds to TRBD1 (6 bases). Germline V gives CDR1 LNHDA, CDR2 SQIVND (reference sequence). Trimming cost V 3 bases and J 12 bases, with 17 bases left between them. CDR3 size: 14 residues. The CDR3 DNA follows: TGTGCCAGTAGTATTGGGCCTACAGGGACCGAACTGTTTTTT. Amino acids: CASSIGPTGTELFF.

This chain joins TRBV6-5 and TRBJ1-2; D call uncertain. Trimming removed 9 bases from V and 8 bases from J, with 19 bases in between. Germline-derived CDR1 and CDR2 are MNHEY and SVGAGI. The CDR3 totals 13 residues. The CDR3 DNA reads TGTGCCAGTTTCGCCCCCGATCCGGGAGGCTACACCTTC. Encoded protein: CASFAPDPGGYTF.

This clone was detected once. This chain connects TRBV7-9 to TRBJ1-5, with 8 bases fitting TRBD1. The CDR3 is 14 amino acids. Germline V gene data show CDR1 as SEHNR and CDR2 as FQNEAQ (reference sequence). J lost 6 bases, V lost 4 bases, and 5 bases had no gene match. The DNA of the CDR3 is TGTGCCAGCAGCTCTGGACAGGGTAGTCAGCCCCAGCATTTT. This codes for CASSSGQGSQPQHF.

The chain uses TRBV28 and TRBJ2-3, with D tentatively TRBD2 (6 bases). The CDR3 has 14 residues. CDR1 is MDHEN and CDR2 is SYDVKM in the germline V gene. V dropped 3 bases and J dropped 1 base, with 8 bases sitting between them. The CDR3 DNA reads TGTGCCAGCAGTTTTGTAGCGGGCACAGATACGCAGTATTTT. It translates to CASSFVAGTDTQYF.

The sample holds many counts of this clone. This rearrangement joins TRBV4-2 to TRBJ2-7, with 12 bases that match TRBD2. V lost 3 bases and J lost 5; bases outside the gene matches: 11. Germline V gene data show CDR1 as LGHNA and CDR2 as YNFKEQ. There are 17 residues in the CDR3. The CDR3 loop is CASSQIPSGGARNEQYF. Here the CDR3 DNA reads TGTGCCAGCAGCCAGATTCCTAGCGGGGGGGCACGGAACGAGCAGTACTTC.

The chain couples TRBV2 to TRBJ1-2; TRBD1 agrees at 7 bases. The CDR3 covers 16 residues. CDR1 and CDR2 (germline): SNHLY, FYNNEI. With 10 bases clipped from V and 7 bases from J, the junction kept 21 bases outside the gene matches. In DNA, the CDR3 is TGTGCCACCTCACAAAGTACCGGCAACAGGGGAATTGGCTACACCTTC. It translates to CATSQSTGNRGIGYTF.

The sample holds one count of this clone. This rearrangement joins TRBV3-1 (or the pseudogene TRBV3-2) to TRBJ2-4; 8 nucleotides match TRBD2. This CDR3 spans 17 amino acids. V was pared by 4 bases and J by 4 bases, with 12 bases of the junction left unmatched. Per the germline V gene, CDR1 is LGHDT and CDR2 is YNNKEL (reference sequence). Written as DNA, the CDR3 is TGTGCCAGCAGCCTGGGGGCGGGGGGACCCCTAAAAAACATTCAGTACTTC. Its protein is CASSLGAGGPLKNIQYF.

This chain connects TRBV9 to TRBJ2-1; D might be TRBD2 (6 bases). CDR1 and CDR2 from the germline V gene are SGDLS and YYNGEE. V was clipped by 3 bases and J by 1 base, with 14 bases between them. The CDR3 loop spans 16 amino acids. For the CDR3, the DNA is TGTGCCAGCAGCGCGGGACTCCCTTCGTCCTACAATGAGCAGTTCTTC. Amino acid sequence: CASSAGLPSSYNEQFF.

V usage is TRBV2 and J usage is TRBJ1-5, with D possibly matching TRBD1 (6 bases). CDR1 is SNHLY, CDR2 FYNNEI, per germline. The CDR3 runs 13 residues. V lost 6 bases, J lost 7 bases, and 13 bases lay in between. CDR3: CASRVPGEQPQHF. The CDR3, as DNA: TGTGCCAGCAGAGTTCCAGGGGAACAGCCCCAGCATTTT.

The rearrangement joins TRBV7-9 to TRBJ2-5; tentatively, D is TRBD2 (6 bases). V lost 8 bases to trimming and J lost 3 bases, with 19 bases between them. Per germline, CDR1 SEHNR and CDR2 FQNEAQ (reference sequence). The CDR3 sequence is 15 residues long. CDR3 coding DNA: TGTGCCAGCGCCCCGGGAGAAGCGCCAGAAGAGACCCAGTACTTC. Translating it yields CASAPGEAPEETQYF.

The CDR3 coding sequence is TGTGCCAGCAGCTTAGGCCAGGGCCACTCTGGAAACACCATATATTTT. The encoded protein is CASSLGQGHSGNTIYF. The chain carries TRBV11-2 and TRBJ1-3, with D maybe TRBD1 (5 bases). CDR1 SGHAT and CDR2 FQNNGV come from the germline V gene. V was cut by 1 base and J by 0 bases, with 10 bases left in between. The CDR3 runs 16 residues.

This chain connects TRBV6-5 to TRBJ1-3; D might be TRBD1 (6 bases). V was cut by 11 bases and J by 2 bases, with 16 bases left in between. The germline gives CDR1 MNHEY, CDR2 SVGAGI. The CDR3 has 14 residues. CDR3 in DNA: TGTGCCGCCCAGAGGAAGGGGGCTGGAAACACCATATATTTT. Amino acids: CAAQRKGAGNTIYF.

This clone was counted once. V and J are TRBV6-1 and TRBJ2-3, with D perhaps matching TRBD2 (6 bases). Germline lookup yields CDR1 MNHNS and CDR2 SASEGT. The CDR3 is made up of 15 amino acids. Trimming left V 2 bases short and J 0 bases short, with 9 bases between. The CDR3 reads CASSEPRGSTDTQYF. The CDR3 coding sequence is TGTGCCAGCAGTGAACCGCGGGGTAGCACAGATACGCAGTATTTT.

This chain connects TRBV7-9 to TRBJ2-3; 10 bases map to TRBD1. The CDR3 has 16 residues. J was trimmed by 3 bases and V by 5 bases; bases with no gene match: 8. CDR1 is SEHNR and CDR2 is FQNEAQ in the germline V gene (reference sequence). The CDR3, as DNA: TGTGCCAGCAGCCCGACAGGGGGCCTAACTACAGATACGCAGTATTTT. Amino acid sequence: CASSPTGGLTTDTQYF.

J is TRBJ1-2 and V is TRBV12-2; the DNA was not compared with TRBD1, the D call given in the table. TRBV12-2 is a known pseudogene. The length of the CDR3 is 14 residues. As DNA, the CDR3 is TGTGCAAGTCGCTTGGGCAGCCGGAAAGGAGGCTACACCTTC. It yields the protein CASRLGSRKGGYTF.

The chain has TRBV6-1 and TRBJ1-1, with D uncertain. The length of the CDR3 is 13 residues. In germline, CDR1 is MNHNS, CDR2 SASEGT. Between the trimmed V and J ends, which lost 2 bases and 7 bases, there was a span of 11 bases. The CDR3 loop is CASSERPRDEAFF. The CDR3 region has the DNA TGTGCCAGCAGTGAACGGCCCCGGGATGAAGCTTTCTTT.

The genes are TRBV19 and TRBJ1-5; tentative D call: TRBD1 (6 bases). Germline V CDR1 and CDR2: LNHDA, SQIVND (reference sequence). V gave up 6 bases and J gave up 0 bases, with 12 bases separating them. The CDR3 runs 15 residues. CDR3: CASSNRETSNQPQHF. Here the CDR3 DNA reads TGTGCCAGTAGCAACAGGGAAACTAGCAATCAGCCCCAGCATTTT. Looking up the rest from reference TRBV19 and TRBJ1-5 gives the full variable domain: DGGITQSPKYLFRKEGQNVTLSCEQNLNHDAMYWYRQDPGQGLRLIYYSQIVNDFQKGDIAEGYSVSREKKESFPLTVTSAQKNPTAFYLCASSNRETSNQPQHFGDGTRLSIL.

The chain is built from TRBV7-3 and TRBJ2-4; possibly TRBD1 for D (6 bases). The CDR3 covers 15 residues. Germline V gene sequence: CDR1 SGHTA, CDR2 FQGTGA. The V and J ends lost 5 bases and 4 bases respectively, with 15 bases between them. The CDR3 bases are TGTGCCAGCAGCACGCACAGGGTTAAAAAAAACATTCAGTACTTC. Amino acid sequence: CASSTHRVKKNIQYF.

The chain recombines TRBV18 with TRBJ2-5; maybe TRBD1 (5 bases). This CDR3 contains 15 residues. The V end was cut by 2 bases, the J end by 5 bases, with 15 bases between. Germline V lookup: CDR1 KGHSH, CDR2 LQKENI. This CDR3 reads CASSPSGMPGETQYF. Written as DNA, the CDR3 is TGTGCCAGCTCACCATCAGGGATGCCCGGGGAGACCCAGTACTTC.

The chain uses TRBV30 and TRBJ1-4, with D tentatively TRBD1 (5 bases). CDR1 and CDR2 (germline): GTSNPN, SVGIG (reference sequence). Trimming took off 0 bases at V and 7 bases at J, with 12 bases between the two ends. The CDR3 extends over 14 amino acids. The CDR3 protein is CAWSVQVFTEKLFF. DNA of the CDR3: TGTGCCTGGAGTGTACAGGTGTTTACTGAAAAACTGTTTTTT.